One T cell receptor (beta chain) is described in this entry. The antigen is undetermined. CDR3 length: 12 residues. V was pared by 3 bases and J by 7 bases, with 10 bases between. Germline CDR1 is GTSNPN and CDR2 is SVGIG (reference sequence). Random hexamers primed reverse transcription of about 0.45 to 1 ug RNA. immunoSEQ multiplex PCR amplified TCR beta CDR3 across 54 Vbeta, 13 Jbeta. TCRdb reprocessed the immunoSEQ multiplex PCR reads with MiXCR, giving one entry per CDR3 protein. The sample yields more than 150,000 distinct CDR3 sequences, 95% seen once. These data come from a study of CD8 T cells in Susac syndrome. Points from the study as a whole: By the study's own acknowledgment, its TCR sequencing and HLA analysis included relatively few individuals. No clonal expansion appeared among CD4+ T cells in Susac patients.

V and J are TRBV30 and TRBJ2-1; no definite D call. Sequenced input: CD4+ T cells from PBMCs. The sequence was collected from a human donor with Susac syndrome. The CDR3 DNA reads TGTGCCTGGAGCCCTTGGGGAAATGAGCAGTTCTTC. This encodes CAWSPWGNEQFF.